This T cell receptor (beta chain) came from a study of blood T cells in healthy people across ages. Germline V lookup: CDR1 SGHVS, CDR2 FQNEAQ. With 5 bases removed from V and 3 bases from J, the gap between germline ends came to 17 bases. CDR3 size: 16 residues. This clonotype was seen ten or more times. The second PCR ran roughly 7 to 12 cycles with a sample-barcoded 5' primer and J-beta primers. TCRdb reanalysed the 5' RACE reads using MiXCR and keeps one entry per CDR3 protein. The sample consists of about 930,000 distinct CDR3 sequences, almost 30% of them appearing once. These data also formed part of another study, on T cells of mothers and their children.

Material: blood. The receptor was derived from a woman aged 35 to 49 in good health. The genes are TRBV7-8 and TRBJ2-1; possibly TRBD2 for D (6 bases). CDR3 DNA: TGTGCCAGCAGCCCCCCCCCGGGCGGGGTCTACAATGAGCAGTTCTTC. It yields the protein CASSPPPGGVYNEQFF.